The 19 T cell receptor beta chains presented below share a single source sample, sequenced in a study of T cell repertoires in cytomegalovirus infection. TCRdb re-called the reads with MiXCR, one entry per CDR3 protein. The table has about 900,000 distinct CDR3 sequences, 25% to 40% seen once. No antigens are known for them. The sequenced sample was cultured CD8+ T cells from PBMCs, obtained from culture after CMV antigen stimulation. These receptor sequences come from a human donor in good health (CMV status not recorded). Some clones in this sample may be carry-over from other donors' samples.

The genes are TRBV4-1 and TRBJ2-3; TRBD1 matches at 7 bases. Losses at the gene ends were 0 bases for V and 8 bases for J; bases not matched to a gene: 8. The CDR3 extends over 15 amino acids. Germline assignment: CDR1 MGHRA and CDR2 YSYEKL. The CDR3 coding sequence is TGCGCCAGCAGCCAAGAGGACAGGTTGGAAGGTACGCAGTATTTT. Translation gives CASSQEDRLEGTQYF.

The table lists this clonotype with a few counts. One end of the junction varies from germline; a read error may be responsible. This chain connects TRBV7-7 to TRBJ2-1, with TRBD2 identical over 7 bases. The CDR3 length is 15 residues. Per the germline V gene, CDR1 is SSHAT and CDR2 is FNYEAQ (reference sequence). For the CDR3, the DNA is TGTGCTAGCAGCCACCGACTAGCCCCCGGCAATGAGCAGTTCTTC. Protein: CASSHRLAPGNEQFF.

This clonotype was seen only a few times. The chain employs TRBV10-3 and TRBJ2-1, with D possibly matching TRBD1 (5 bases). The CDR3 has 12 residues. Germline loops: CDR1 ENHRY, CDR2 SYGVKD. V was shortened by 9 bases and J by 3 bases, with 9 bases between the two germline ends. CDR3 protein: CAIHDSYNEQFF. The CDR3 DNA reads as TGTGCCATTCACGACAGCTACAATGAGCAGTTCTTC.

Comments on this clonotype: Relative to the germline gene, one junction end is altered; a read error may explain this. The chain links TRBV5-3 to TRBJ2-7; no firm D call. TRBV5-3 is classed as an ORF, of uncertain function. The CDR3 contains 14 residues. CDR3 nucleotide sequence: TGTGCCAGCAGCTTATCACCCACGGGCGGCGAGCAGTACTTC. Translation: CASSLSPTGGEQYF.

In the case of this clonotype: Given a much more abundant clone one base away, this may be a read error. The chain combines TRBV7-2 with TRBJ2-7, with a tentative D call TRBD1 (6 bases). CDR3 length equals 17 residues. V lost 7 bases and J lost 4, with 26 bases in between. Per the germline V gene, CDR1 is SGHTA and CDR2 is FQGNSA. CDR3 protein: CASNPTPATGPGYEQYF. CDR3 in DNA: TGTGCCAGCAACCCAACCCCCGCAACAGGGCCGGGGTACGAGCAGTACTTC.

The sample holds a few counts of this clonotype. The rearrangement uses TRBV4-1 and TRBJ1-5; D ambiguous. The germline gives CDR1 MGHRA, CDR2 YSYEKL. The CDR3 has 17 amino acids. The ends were cut back, 4 bases at V and 4 bases at J, with 20 bases in the middle. The CDR3 DNA sequence: TGCGCCAGCAGCCTCCAAATGGCCCCCCCTGGGAATCAGCCCCAGCATTTT. Amino acid sequence: CASSLQMAPPGNQPQHF.

Many counts were recorded for this clonotype. This chain uses TRBV7-6 with TRBJ2-5, with 8 positions matching TRBD2. With V trimmed by 5 bases and J by 1 base, 6 bases remained unmatched. The CDR3 is 15 amino acids. Germline V gives CDR1 SGHVS, CDR2 FNYEAQ. The CDR3 DNA follows: TGTGCCAGCAGCCAAGCGGGGGCAATCCAAGAGACCCAGTACTTC. Translation gives CASSQAGAIQETQYF.

This clonotype was recorded at least ten times. The V call is TRBV28, the J call TRBJ1-2; 8 bases match TRBD1. This CDR3 region has 13 residues. V shed 8 bases and J 3 bases; nucleotides not matched to a gene: 5. CDR1 and CDR2 (germline): MDHEN, SYDVKM. CDR3 residues: CASSGQGDYGYTF. CDR3 nucleotides: TGTGCCAGCTCTGGACAGGGAGACTATGGCTACACCTTC.

The CDR3 sequence: CASSVTGPSPYEQYF. CDR3 nucleotides: TGTGCCAGCAGTGTCACGGGACCCTCTCCCTACGAGCAGTACTTC. The rearrangement uses TRBV27 and TRBJ2-7; the D gene could be TRBD1 or TRBD2 (5 bases each). V shed 5 bases and J shed 2 bases, with 16 bases lying between them. Germline assignment: CDR1 MNHEY and CDR2 SMNVEV (reference sequence). The CDR3 has 15 residues.

J is TRBJ2-5 and V is TRBV6-6; 11 nucleotides match TRBD2. The CDR3 is made up of 16 amino acids. The germline V gene has CDR1 MNHNY and CDR2 SVGAGI (reference sequence). After removal of 8 bases from V and 2 bases from J, the junction contained 10 bases not matched to a gene. The CDR3 DNA reads as TGTGCCAGCGCTTCCCCCTCTAGCGGGGGGCAAGAGACCCAGTACTTC. Translation gives CASASPSSGGQETQYF.

The chain employs TRBV13 and TRBJ2-1; 9 positions match TRBD1. Trimming at V came to 1 base and at J to 5 bases, leaving 9 bases not matched to a gene. The CDR3 runs 17 residues. Looked up from germline, CDR1 is PRHDT and CDR2 is FYEKMQ (reference sequence). The CDR3, as DNA: TGTGCCAGCAGCTTAGCCAGCCGGGACAGGGTAAACAATGAGCAGTTCTTC. The encoded protein is CASSLASRDRVNNEQFF.

CDR3 coding DNA: TGTGCCAGCAGCGCACGCAGGCTGGGTAGGACTTTCTTT. Protein product: CASSARRLGRTFF. The rearrangement uses TRBV27 and TRBJ1-1; D not certain. Trimming removed 6 bases from V and 12 bases from J, with 20 bases in between. From germline, CDR1 is MNHEY and CDR2 SMNVEV (reference sequence). This CDR3 is 13 amino acids long.

The CDR3 DNA follows: TGTGCCAGCAGTTACTCGATGAGGAGTCGGGCTTTCTTT. Translating gives CASSYSMRSRAFF. The chain joins TRBV6-5 to TRBJ1-1; D remains ambiguous. This CDR3 spans 13 amino acids. Trimming stripped 0 bases from V and 11 bases from J, with 13 bases between. Germline loops: CDR1 MNHEY, CDR2 SVGAGI.

The V and J genes are TRBV20-1 and TRBJ2-7, with 9 bases fitting TRBD2. There are 16 residues in the CDR3. Germline V gene lookup returns CDR1 DFQATT and CDR2 SNEGSKA (reference sequence). The V gene end was trimmed by 3 bases and the J gene end by 5 bases; junction bases not matched to a gene: 14. The CDR3 region is CSARTDSGGRINEQYF. CDR3 sequence (DNA): TGCAGTGCTAGGACCGACAGCGGGGGGCGAATAAACGAGCAGTACTTC.

As regards this clonotype: A junction boundary mismatches the germline segment, possibly from a read error. The V and J genes are TRBV7-4 and TRBJ1-1; D is uncertain. The CDR3 length is 14 residues. Germline-derived CDR1 and CDR2 are SGHVT and SQSDAQ. The CDR3 is CANSQDPMNTEAFF. The CDR3 bases are TGTGCCAACAGCCAGGACCCGATGAACACTGAAGCTTTCTTT.

The chain joins TRBV2 to TRBJ2-5; TRBD2 agrees at 7 bases. The CDR3 runs to 14 residues. Germline CDR1 and CDR2: SNHLY and FYNNEI. Trimming cost V 5 bases and J 2 bases; bases outside gene matches: 5. The CDR3 bases are TGTGCCAGCAGTCTGTTACTAGCGCAAGAGACCCAGTACTTC. Translation gives CASSLLLAQETQYF.

The V and J genes are TRBV7-3 and TRBJ2-1; either TRBD1 or TRBD2 may fit D (5 bases each). The CDR3 sequence is 14 residues long. V was pared by 2 bases and J by 7 bases, with 12 bases between. From germline, CDR1 is SGHTA and CDR2 FQGTGA. CDR3 DNA sequence: TGTGCCAGCAGCTTACGGGACCACTTAAATGAGCAGTTCTTC. The encoded protein is CASSLRDHLNEQFF. The full variable domain, its missing parts supplied by reference TRBV7-3 and TRBJ2-1, is GAGVSQTPSNKVTEKGKYVELRCDPISGHTALYWYRQSLGQGPEFLIYFQGTGAADDSGLPNDRFFAVRPEGSVSTLKIQRTERGDSAVYLCASSLRDHLNEQFFGPGTRLTVL.

This clonotype occurred a few times. V usage is TRBV19 and J usage is TRBJ2-7; 11 nucleotides align to TRBD2. This CDR3 has 14 residues. Germline values: CDR1 LNHDA, CDR2 SQIVND (reference sequence). V shed 5 bases and J 4 bases; nucleotides not matched to a gene: 4. CDR3 loop: CASSAGTSGYEQYV. The DNA of the CDR3 is TGTGCCAGTAGTGCAGGGACTAGCGGATACGAGCAGTACGTC.

The rearrangement links TRBV6-1 to TRBJ2-1; D unclear. Germline V gives CDR1 MNHNS, CDR2 SASEGT. Trimming shortened V by 7 bases and J by 7 bases, and 14 bases separated the two germline ends. The CDR3 length is 13 residues. The chain's CDR3 is CASIHPVGNEQFF. DNA for the CDR3: TGTGCCAGCATTCACCCAGTTGGAAATGAGCAGTTCTTC.